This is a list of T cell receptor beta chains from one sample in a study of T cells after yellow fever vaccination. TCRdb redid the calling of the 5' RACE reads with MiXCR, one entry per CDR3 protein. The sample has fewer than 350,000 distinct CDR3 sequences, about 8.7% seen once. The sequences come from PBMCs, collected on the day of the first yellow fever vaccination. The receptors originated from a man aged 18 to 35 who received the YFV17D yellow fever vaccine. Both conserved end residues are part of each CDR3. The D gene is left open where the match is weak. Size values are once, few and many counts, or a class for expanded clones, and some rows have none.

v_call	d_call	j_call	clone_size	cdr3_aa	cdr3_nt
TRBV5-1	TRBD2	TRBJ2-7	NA	CASRGAGDEQYF	TGCGCCAGCAGAGGGGCGGGAGACGAGCAGTACTTC
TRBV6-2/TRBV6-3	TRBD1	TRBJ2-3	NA	CASSFSTRDRRYDTQYF	TGTGCCAGCAGTTTTTCGACCCGGGACAGGAGATACGATACGCAGTATTTT
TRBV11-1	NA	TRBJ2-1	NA	CASRRSGEQFF	TGTGCCAGCAGACGATCCGGTGAGCAGTTCTTC
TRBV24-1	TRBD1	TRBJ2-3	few	CATSSTQGASDTQYF	TGTGCCACCAGTTCTACCCAGGGGGCGAGTGATACGCAGTATTTT
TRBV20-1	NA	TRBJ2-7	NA	CSADGTAPYEQYF	TGCAGTGCGGATGGAACAGCCCCCTACGAGCAGTACTTC
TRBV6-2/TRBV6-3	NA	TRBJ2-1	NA	CASSGQGNEQFF	TGTGCCAGCAGTGGGCAGGGTAATGAGCAGTTCTTC
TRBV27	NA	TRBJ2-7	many	CASSLNLNEQYF	TGTGCCAGCAGTTTAAACCTTAACGAGCAGTACTTC
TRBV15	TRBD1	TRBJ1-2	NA	CATSSTGDINGYTF	TGTGCCACCAGCTCGACAGGGGATATAAATGGCTACACCTTC
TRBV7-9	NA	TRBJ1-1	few	CASSLAVAEAFF	TGTGCCAGCAGCTTAGCGGTCGCTGAAGCTTTCTTT
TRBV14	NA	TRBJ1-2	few	CASSPWGFYGYTF	TGTGCCAGCAGCCCGTGGGGGTTCTATGGCTACACCTTC
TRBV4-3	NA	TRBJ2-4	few	CASSQGGGRGNIQYF	TGCGCCAGCAGCCAAGGGGGGGGGCGAGGGAACATTCAGTACTTC
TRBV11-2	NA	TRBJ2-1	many	CASSRRIPPGDEQFF	TGTGCCAGCAGCCGTAGAATACCCCCCGGGGATGAGCAGTTCTTC
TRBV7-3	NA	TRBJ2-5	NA	CASSLSRAGRGETQYF	TGTGCCAGCAGCTTAAGTCGGGCAGGCCGTGGAGAGACCCAGTACTTC
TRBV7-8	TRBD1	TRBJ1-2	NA	CASSYPTGNYGYTF	TGTGCCAGCAGCTACCCGACAGGGAACTATGGCTACACCTTC
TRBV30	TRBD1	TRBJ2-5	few	CAWDRGSGQETQYF	TGTGCCTGGGACAGGGGAAGTGGCCAAGAGACCCAGTACTTC
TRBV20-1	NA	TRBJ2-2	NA	CSASPPENTGELFF	TGCAGTGCTAGCCCTCCAGAGAACACCGGGGAGCTGTTTTTT
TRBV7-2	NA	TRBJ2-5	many	CASSFIWGNDGTQYF	TGTGCCAGCAGCTTTATTTGGGGGAATGACGGGACCCAGTACTTC
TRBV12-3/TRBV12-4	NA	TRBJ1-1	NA	CASSFEGITEAFF	TGTGCCAGCAGTTTCGAAGGGATCACTGAAGCTTTCTTT
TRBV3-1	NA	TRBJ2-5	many	CASSPSGYEETQYF	TGTGCCAGCAGTCCTTCGGGGTATGAAGAGACCCAGTACTTC
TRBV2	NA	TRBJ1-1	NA	CASSEYDDTEAFF	TGTGCCAGCAGTGAATATGATGACACTGAAGCTTTCTTT
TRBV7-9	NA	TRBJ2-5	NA	CASRKSQETQYF	TGTGCCAGCAGGAAGAGTCAAGAGACCCAGTACTTC
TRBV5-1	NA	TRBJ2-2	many	CASSLDRSLNTGELFF	TGCGCCAGCAGCTTGGACAGGTCCTTGAACACCGGGGAGCTGTTTTTT
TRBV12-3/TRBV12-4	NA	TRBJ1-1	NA	CASSAQGRGVLMNTEAFF	TGTGCCAGCAGCGCGCAGGGGAGGGGAGTCCTCATGAACACTGAAGCTTTCTTT
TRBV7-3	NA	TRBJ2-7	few	CASSRGGELRYEQYF	TGTGCCAGCAGCAGAGGTGGGGAACTCCGCTACGAGCAGTACTTC
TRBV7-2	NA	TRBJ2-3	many	CASSLASVFTDTQYF	TGTGCCAGCAGCTTAGCTTCGGTGTTCACAGATACGCAGTATTTT
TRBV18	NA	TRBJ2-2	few	CASPSTGHSNTGELFF	TGTGCCAGCCCCTCCACGGGACATTCGAACACCGGGGAGCTGTTTTTT
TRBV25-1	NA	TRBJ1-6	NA	CASSESRVGLRSSYNSPLHF	TGTGCCAGCAGTGAATCCAGGGTCGGGCTGAGGAGCTCCTATAATTCACCCCTCCACTTT
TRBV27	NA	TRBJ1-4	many	CASSLLAGRRLFF	TGTGCCAGCAGTTTACTCGCGGGGCGGCGACTGTTTTTT
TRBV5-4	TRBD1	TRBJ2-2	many	CASSLEGTATGELFF	TGTGCCAGCAGCTTGGAAGGGACAGCTACCGGGGAGCTGTTTTTT